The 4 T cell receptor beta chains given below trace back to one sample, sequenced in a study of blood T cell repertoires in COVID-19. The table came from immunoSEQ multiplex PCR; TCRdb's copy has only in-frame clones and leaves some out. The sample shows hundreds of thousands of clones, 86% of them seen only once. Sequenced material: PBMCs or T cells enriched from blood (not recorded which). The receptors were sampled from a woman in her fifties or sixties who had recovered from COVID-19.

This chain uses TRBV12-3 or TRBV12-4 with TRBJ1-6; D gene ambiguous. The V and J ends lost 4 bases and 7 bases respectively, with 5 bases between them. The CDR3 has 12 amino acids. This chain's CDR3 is CASSYGNSPLHF. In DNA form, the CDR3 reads TGTGCCAGCAGTTACGGGAATTCACCCCTCCACTTT.

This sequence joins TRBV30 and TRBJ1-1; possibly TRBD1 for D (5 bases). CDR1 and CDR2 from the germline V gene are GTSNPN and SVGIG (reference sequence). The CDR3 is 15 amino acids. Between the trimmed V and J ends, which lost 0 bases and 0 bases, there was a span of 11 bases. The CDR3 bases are TGTGCCTGGAGTGTAAGGGGTCTGGTGAACACTGAAGCTTTCTTT. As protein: CAWSVRGLVNTEAFF. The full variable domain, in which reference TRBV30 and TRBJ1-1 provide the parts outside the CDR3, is SQTIHQWPATLVQPVGSPLSLECTVEGTSNPNLYWYRQAAGRGLQLLFYSVGIGQISSEVPQNLSASRPQDRQFILSSKKLLLSDSGFYLCAWSVRGLVNTEAFFGQGTRLTVV.

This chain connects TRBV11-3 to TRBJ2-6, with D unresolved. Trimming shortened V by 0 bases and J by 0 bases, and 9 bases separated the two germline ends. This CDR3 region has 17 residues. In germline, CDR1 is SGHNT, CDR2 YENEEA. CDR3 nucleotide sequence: TGTGCCAGCAGCTTAGAGACAACGATCTCTGGGGCCAACGTCCTGACTTTC. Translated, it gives CASSLETTISGANVLTF.

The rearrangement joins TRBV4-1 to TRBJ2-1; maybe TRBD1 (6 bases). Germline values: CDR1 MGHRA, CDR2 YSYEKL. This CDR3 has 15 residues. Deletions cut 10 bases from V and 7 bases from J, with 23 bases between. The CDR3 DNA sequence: TGCGCCACCCAAGAGGTCCTAAGAAGGGGGAATGAGCAGTTCTTC. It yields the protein CATQEVLRRGNEQFF.